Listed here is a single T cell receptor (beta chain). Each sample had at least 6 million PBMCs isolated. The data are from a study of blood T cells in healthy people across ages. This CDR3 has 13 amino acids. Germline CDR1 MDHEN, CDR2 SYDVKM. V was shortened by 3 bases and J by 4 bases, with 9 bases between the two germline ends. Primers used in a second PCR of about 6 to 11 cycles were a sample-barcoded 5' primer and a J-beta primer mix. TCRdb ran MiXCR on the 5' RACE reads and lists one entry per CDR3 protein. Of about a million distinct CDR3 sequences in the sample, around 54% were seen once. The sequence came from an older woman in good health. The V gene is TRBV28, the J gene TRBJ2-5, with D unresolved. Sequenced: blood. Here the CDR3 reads CASSFSVPETQYF. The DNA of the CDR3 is TGTGCCAGCAGTTTTTCGGTTCCAGAGACCCAGTACTTC.